A single sample gave rise to the 14 T cell receptor beta chains below, sequenced in a study of metastatic and nonmetastatic thyroid tumors. Using MiXCR, TCRdb reanalyzed the PCR reads. The sample includes 30,000 or so clones, approximately 15% of them seen just once. Every patient underwent thyroid surgery untreated. The sample consisted of blood. The receptors derive from a female donor with papillary thyroid cancer or a benign thyroid nodule (not recorded which). Some clones in this sample may be carry-over from other donors' samples.

Notes on this clone: The junction departs from germline at one end; a sequencing error may be responsible. The V call is TRBV20-1, the J call TRBJ2-5; 12 bases fit TRBD2. This CDR3 comprises 13 residues. Looked up from germline, CDR1 is DFQATT and CDR2 is SNEGSKA (reference sequence). The CDR3 nucleotides are TGCAGTGCCATGACTAGCGGGAGAGAGGCCCAGTACTTC. As protein: CSAMTSGREAQYF.

This clone was counted many times. The chain employs TRBV10-3 and TRBJ1-5, with 10 bases matching TRBD1. V lost 4 bases, J lost 4 bases, and 7 bases stayed unmatched. The CDR3 covers 16 residues. From germline, CDR1 is ENHRY and CDR2 SYGVKD. CDR3 in amino acids: CAISGTPGQGNQPQHF. In DNA form, the CDR3 reads TGTGCCATCAGTGGCACGCCGGGACAGGGGAATCAGCCCCAGCATTTT.

In this sample, this clone turned up many times. The chain is built from TRBV7-9 and TRBJ2-7, with D maybe TRBD1 (7 bases). The germline V gene encodes CDR1 SEHNR and CDR2 FQNEAQ (reference sequence). This CDR3 contains 17 residues. V was shortened by 5 bases and J by 3 bases, with 23 bases between the two germline ends. CDR3 in DNA: TGTGCCAGCAGCCCTTTTGGCAGGGGGGCGGTCGACTACGAGCAGTACTTC. Protein: CASSPFGRGAVDYEQYF.

In this sample, this clone turned up many times. The chain joins TRBV6-5 to TRBJ1-5, with D uncertain. Trimming cost V 0 bases and J 9 bases, with 15 bases left between them. The CDR3 has 15 residues. Germline V CDR1 and CDR2: MNHEY, SVGAGI. The CDR3 DNA sequence: TGTGCCAGCAGTTACTCCAACGACCTTCAGTGGCCCCAGCATTTT. Amino acid sequence: CASSYSNDLQWPQHF.

A few counts support this clone. The chain recombines TRBV28 with TRBJ1-3, with 8 bases matching TRBD1. This CDR3 is built from 19 residues. Germline CDR1 reads MDHEN; CDR2 reads SYDVKM. V was pared by 6 bases and J by 6 bases, with 22 bases of the junction left unmatched. The CDR3 nucleotides are TGTGCCAGCAGAGGCCCCCAGGGGGCGACGAATTTGTGGTTAAACACCATATATTTT. This encodes CASRGPQGATNLWLNTIYF.

The V gene is TRBV20-1, the J gene TRBJ2-1; TRBD2 agrees at 10 bases. V trimming: 5 bases; J trimming: 1 base; junction bases outside the gene matches: 5. Germline V gene data show CDR1 as DFQATT and CDR2 as SNEGSKA (reference sequence). The CDR3 is 15 amino acids. CDR3 nucleotides: TGCAGTGCTGAACTAGCGGGAATGTCCTACAATGAGCAGTTCTTC. This gives the protein CSAELAGMSYNEQFF.

By its share, this clone is medium-sized. This chain connects TRBV20-1 to TRBJ1-1; 11 bases fit TRBD1. From germline, CDR1 is DFQATT and CDR2 SNEGSKA (reference sequence). The CDR3 has 17 amino acids. The J segment lost 0 bases and the V segment lost 3 bases, leaving 9 bases of the junction unmatched. The CDR3 loop is CSASDPGQGVMNTEAFF. DNA for the CDR3: TGCAGTGCTAGTGATCCGGGACAGGGGGTTATGAACACTGAAGCTTTCTTT.

This clone was seen ten or more times. This rearrangement joins TRBV7-9 to TRBJ2-1; D remains ambiguous. The V end lost 4 bases, the J end lost 9 bases, and 10 bases lay between the germline ends. The CDR3 has 12 amino acids. CDR1 and CDR2 (germline): SEHNR, FQNEAQ (reference sequence). The CDR3 coding sequence is TGTGCCAGCAGCTCCATAGGAGTTGAGCAGTTCTTC. Its translation: CASSSIGVEQFF.

This clone appeared many times. The CDR3 region is CAWSLGAGGHNEQFF. The CDR3 DNA is TGTGCCTGGAGTCTCGGAGCGGGGGGCCACAATGAGCAGTTCTTC. The V gene is TRBV30, the J gene TRBJ2-1; 9 nucleotides line up with TRBD2. CDR3 length equals 15 residues. Germline lookup yields CDR1 GTSNPN and CDR2 SVGIG (reference sequence). After removal of 2 bases from V and 5 bases from J, the junction contained 7 bases not matched to a gene.

This clone has at least ten counts. The rearrangement uses TRBV5-1 and TRBJ2-5, with D perhaps matching TRBD2 (5 bases). The V gene's germline CDR1 is SGHRS and CDR2 YFSETQ. The CDR3 length is 14 residues. V dropped 0 bases and J dropped 0 bases, with 6 bases sitting between them. The DNA of the CDR3 is TGCGCCAGCAGCTTGGGAGGGTACCAAGAGACCCAGTACTTC. Amino acid sequence: CASSLGGYQETQYF.

In DNA form, the CDR3 reads TGTGCCAGCAGCTTAGCCTTCCGAGGCGTTGGCTACGAGCAGTACTTC. Translating it yields CASSLAFRGVGYEQYF. The chain has TRBV7-8 and TRBJ2-7, with D hard to call. The V gene's germline CDR1 is SGHVS and CDR2 FQNEAQ. Trimming left V 0 bases short and J 3 bases short, with 15 bases between. The CDR3 loop spans 16 amino acids.

This clone was seen ten or more times. The J gene is TRBJ2-7, the V gene TRBV7-9; D is possibly TRBD1 (6 bases). CDR3 size: 13 residues. In germline, CDR1 is SEHNR, CDR2 FQNEAQ (reference sequence). V was clipped by 4 bases and J by 6 bases, with 13 bases between them. CDR3 sequence reads: CASSSTTGSEQYF. Here the CDR3 DNA reads TGTGCCAGCAGCTCAACTACAGGGTCCGAGCAGTACTTC.

There are many counts of this clone. The chain carries TRBV5-1 and TRBJ2-7; 7 positions agree with TRBD1. The junction had 4 bases not matched to a gene; V was cut back by 0 bases and J by 1 base. CDR3 length: 15 amino acids. Germline V gene data show CDR1 as SGHRS and CDR2 as YFSETQ. The CDR3 is CASSLGTGLSYEQYF. CDR3 DNA sequence: TGCGCCAGCAGCTTGGGGACAGGTTTGTCCTACGAGCAGTACTTC.

This clone appeared many times. V is TRBV10-3 and J is TRBJ1-1; perhaps TRBD1 as D (5 bases). Trimming removed 2 bases at V and 0 bases at J, with 13 bases between. This CDR3 is built from 16 residues. Germline lookup yields CDR1 ENHRY and CDR2 SYGVKD. The CDR3 sequence is CAISEHGRGVNTEAFF. The DNA of the CDR3 is TGTGCCATCAGTGAGCATGGAAGAGGGGTGAACACTGAAGCTTTCTTT.